These 14 T cell receptor beta chains were sequenced from one sample in a study of lymphopenia after photon versus proton radiotherapy. Method: immunoSEQ multiplex PCR; TCRdb's copy keeps in-frame clones and lacks some. The table has approximately 80,000 clones, over 70% seen once. Sequenced material: peripheral blood, taken from a patient treated with proton-based radiotherapy. These receptors originate from a man aged 60 to 69 with pancreatic cancer.

The chain's CDR3 is CASSLARPGLPGNIQYF. Written as DNA, the CDR3 is TGTGCCAGCAGCTTAGCTAGGCCGGGACTCCCCGGAAACATTCAGTACTTC. The chain links TRBV7-9 to TRBJ2-4; D is perhaps TRBD2 (6 bases). The V end lost 0 bases, the J end lost 6 bases, and 18 bases lay between the germline ends. This CDR3 has 17 amino acids. Germline V gene sequence: CDR1 SEHNR, CDR2 FQNEAQ (reference sequence).

The chain has TRBV2 and TRBJ2-7; 9 positions match TRBD1. The CDR3 is 22 amino acids. The V and J ends lost 6 bases and 2 bases, in that order; junction bases with no gene match: 29. Germline CDR1 SNHLY, CDR2 FYNNEI. The CDR3 bases are TGTGCCAGCAGATCAACATGGAATTCCGGAGGACAGGGGCTCGCGAGAACCTACGAGCAGTACTTC. As protein: CASRSTWNSGGQGLARTYEQYF.

This chain uses TRBV5-4 with TRBJ2-5; no firm D call. Trimming pared 0 bases from V and 4 bases from J, leaving 10 bases between. There are 14 residues in the CDR3. Germline CDR1 is SGHNT and CDR2 is YYREEE (reference sequence). CDR3 loop: CASSLGSPGETQYF. The DNA of the CDR3 is TGTGCCAGCAGCTTGGGGTCCCCGGGAGAGACCCAGTACTTC.

The V call is TRBV10-3, the J call TRBJ2-7; 14 positions agree with TRBD2. With V trimmed by 6 bases and J by 4 bases, 8 bases remained unmatched. The CDR3 extends over 16 amino acids. Germline CDR1 ENHRY, CDR2 SYGVKD. The CDR3 nucleotides read TGTGCCATCAGGGGGCGACTAGCGGGAGGGCGGTACGAGCAGTACTTC. Translation gives CAIRGRLAGGRYEQYF.

The chain carries TRBV27 and TRBJ1-5; TRBD1 matches 7 bases. Trimming cost V 3 bases and J 4 bases; bases outside gene matches: 6. The CDR3 has 15 amino acids. Per the germline V gene, CDR1 is MNHEY and CDR2 is SMNVEV (reference sequence). CDR3 nucleotides: TGTGCCAGCAGTTTGAGGGGGCTAGGGAATCAGCCCCAGCATTTT. The encoded protein is CASSLRGLGNQPQHF.

The chain has TRBV28 and TRBJ2-7, with D tentatively TRBD2 (5 bases). The V gene lost 3 bases and the J gene lost 2 bases, with 17 bases spanning the gap. The CDR3 covers 16 residues. Germline lookup yields CDR1 MDHEN and CDR2 SYDVKM. CDR3 amino acids: CASSFASFKQPYEQYF. The CDR3 nucleotides read TGTGCCAGCAGTTTTGCTAGCTTTAAACAACCCTACGAGCAGTACTTC.

The rearrangement uses TRBV20-1 and TRBJ1-4; D unresolved. Trimming cost V 3 bases and J 7 bases, with 6 bases left between them. The CDR3 loop spans 11 amino acids. The germline CDR1 and CDR2 sequences are DFQATT and SNEGSKA (reference sequence). The CDR3 sequence: CSASRAEKLFF. DNA of the CDR3: TGCAGTGCTAGTAGGGCTGAAAAACTGTTTTTT.

The chain combines TRBV12-5 with TRBJ2-7; TRBD2 aligns across 8 bases. The CDR3 sequence is 15 residues long. Germline lookup yields CDR1 LGHNT and CDR2 FRNRAP. Trimming took 5 bases from V and 3 from J; bases not matched to a gene: 9. CDR3 in DNA: TGTGCTAGTGGTCGGGGGGGGCATCCGAGCTACGAGCAGTACTTC. Translated: CASGRGGHPSYEQYF.

V is TRBV9 and J is TRBJ2-2, with D possibly being TRBD2 (6 bases). V lost 4 bases and J lost 1, with 17 bases in between. The CDR3 length is 17 residues. Germline loops: CDR1 SGDLS, CDR2 YYNGEE. The DNA for the CDR3 is TGTGCCAGCAGCTATCTAGCGACTCTCGGGAACACCGGGGAGCTGTTTTTT. The encoded protein is CASSYLATLGNTGELFF.

CDR3 nucleotides: TGTGCCAGCAGCTCTCGACTGATTAACTATGGCTACACCTTC. Protein product: CASSSRLINYGYTF. This rearrangement joins TRBV7-2 to TRBJ1-2; D gene ambiguous. The germline V and J ends were trimmed by 4 bases and 1 base, with 10 bases remaining between them. This CDR3 has 14 residues. CDR1 is SGHTA and CDR2 is FQGNSA in the germline V gene.

The rearrangement uses TRBV4-2 and TRBJ2-3, with 7 bases fitting TRBD2. The ends lost 0 bases at V and 2 bases at J; junction bases unmatched: 17. CDR1 LGHNA and CDR2 YNFKEQ come from the germline V gene. This CDR3 is 20 amino acids long. CDR3 sequence (DNA): TGTGCCAGCAGCCAAGATATTGCGACGGGAGGCCGAAAGATCACAGATACGCAGTATTTT. This codes for CASSQDIATGGRKITDTQYF.

This rearrangement joins TRBV2 to TRBJ2-3; TRBD1 aligns across 8 bases. Germline V lookup: CDR1 SNHLY, CDR2 FYNNEI. The CDR3 is 15 amino acids. The V and J ends lost 6 bases and 1 base, in that order; junction bases with no gene match: 6. The CDR3 loop reads CASSKQGGGTDTQYF. The CDR3 DNA reads TGTGCCAGCAGCAAACAGGGGGGTGGCACAGATACGCAGTATTTT.

The chain uses TRBV5-1 and TRBJ1-1; D unclear. Between the trimmed V and J ends, which lost 2 bases and 0 bases, there was a span of 8 bases. This CDR3 comprises 14 residues. Germline V gives CDR1 SGHRS, CDR2 YFSETQ. CDR3 in amino acids: CASSLGHMNTEAFF. The CDR3 DNA sequence: TGCGCCAGCAGCTTAGGTCACATGAACACTGAAGCTTTCTTT. Using reference TRBV5-1 and TRBJ1-1 for the parts outside the CDR3, the full variable domain is KAGVTQTPRYLIKTRGQQVTLSCSPISGHRSVSWYQQTPGQGLQFLFEYFSETQRNKGNFPGRFSGRQFSNSRSEMNVSTLELGDSALYLCASSLGHMNTEAFFGQGTRLTVV.

This chain uses TRBV11-1 with TRBJ2-2, with 8 bases lining up with TRBD2. The CDR3 covers 15 residues. V dropped 5 bases and J dropped 7; count of bases not matched to a gene: 9. CDR1 is SGHAT and CDR2 is FQDESV in the germline V gene (reference sequence). CDR3 in DNA: TGTGCCAGCAGCCCCCTAAGAGCGGGAGACGGGGAGCTGTTTTTT. Amino acid sequence: CASSPLRAGDGELFF.